This TCR beta chain emerged from a study of radiotherapy plus CTLA-4 blockade in lung cancer. For the study at large: Patients showed objective responses in roughly 19% of cases and disease control in more than 25%. Points from the study as a whole: In blood, TCR clones derived from the tumor expanded after radiotherapy plus ipilimumab. Early blood T cell clone changes and increased post-radiation serum interferon-beta were reportedly the strongest response predictors.

V was cut by 7 bases and J by 7 bases, with 22 bases left in between. CDR3 length: 15 amino acids. CDR1 and CDR2 from the germline V gene are LNHDA and SQIVND (reference sequence). Sequencing used immunoSEQ multiplex PCR; TCRdb keeps in-frame clones, though not all of them. The data hold about 48,000 clones, with 65% to 90% observed a single time. In the case of this clone: Its antigen is still unknown.

Here the sequenced sample was peripheral blood, taken from a patient treated with radiotherapy plus ipilimumab. The chain employs TRBV19 and TRBJ1-2; D might be TRBD1 (6 bases). The source is a human donor with non-small cell lung cancer that progressed on radiotherapy plus ipilimumab. Some clones in this sample may be carry-over from other donors' samples. For the CDR3, the DNA is TGTGCCAGTACCTCGGCGACAGGAGGAAGTTTTGGCTACACCTTC. It yields the protein CASTSATGGSFGYTF.